This TCR beta chain was retrieved from a study of human T cells and chemical hapten exposure. Time point: patch test 1, 2 weeks after DPC sensitization. Noted treatment: therapeutic diphenylcyclopropenone sensitization with weekly scalp DPC. This clonotype was seen a handful of times. The ends lost 3 bases at V and 4 bases at J; junction bases unmatched: 7. Germline CDR1 reads SGDLS; CDR2 reads YYNGEE. The CDR3 has 15 residues. MiXCR, run by TCRdb on the RACE reads, gives a single entry per CDR3 protein. The sample has just under 350,000 distinct CDR3 sequences, under 9% seen once. Sequencing was performed on whole blood, taken in connection with sensitization to the hapten diphenylcyclopropenone (DPC). The chain employs TRBV9 and TRBJ2-7; 10 nucleotides match TRBD1. The origin of this receptor is a young woman with alopecia areata. Some clones in this sample may be carry-over from other donors' samples. For the CDR3, the DNA is TGTGCCAGCAGCGCCCGGGGACAGGGGCTATACGAGCAGTACTTC. Its protein product is CASSARGQGLYEQYF.